This TCR beta chain originates from a study of T cell responses to AZD1222 COVID-19 vaccine. The study, taken as a whole, reports: CD4 TCRs covered the whole spike, strongest at regions 160-218 and 743-854. AZD1222 recipients seropositive at baseline numbered only 6 or 7. Clonal diversity was possibly underestimated, and white British individuals and females predominated among donors. Two doses of AZD1222 preceded a rise in Spike-specific TCR breadth and depth.

Per the germline V gene, CDR1 is SGHDT and CDR2 is YYEEEE. The trim removed 3 bases at V and 4 bases at J, leaving 9 bases unmatched. The CDR3 extends over 16 amino acids. In regard to this clone: No antigen is known for it.

Produced via immunoSEQ multiplex PCR; TCRdb's table is partial and in-frame only. The sample has 150,000 or so clones, 80% to 90% seen once. This receptor was identified in an adult who received the AZD1222 COVID-19 vaccine. The material was peripheral blood, obtained 28 days after the second AZD1222 dose. This chain uses TRBV5-6 with TRBJ2-5; 10 bases agree with TRBD2. The DNA of the CDR3 is TGTGCCAGCAGCTCCCGGTGGAGCGGGGGGGGAGAGACCCAGTACTTC. Translated: CASSSRWSGGGETQYF.